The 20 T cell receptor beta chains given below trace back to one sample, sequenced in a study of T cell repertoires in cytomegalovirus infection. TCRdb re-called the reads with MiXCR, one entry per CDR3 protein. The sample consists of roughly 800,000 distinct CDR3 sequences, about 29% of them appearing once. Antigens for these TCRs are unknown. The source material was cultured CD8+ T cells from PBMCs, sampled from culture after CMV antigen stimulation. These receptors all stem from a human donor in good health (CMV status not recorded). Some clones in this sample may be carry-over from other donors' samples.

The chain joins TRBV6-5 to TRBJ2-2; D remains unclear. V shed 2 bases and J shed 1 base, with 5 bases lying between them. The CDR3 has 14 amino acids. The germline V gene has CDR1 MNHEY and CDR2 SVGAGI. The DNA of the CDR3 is TGTGCCAGCAGTTACGAGGAGAACACCGGGGAGCTGTTTTTT. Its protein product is CASSYEENTGELFF.

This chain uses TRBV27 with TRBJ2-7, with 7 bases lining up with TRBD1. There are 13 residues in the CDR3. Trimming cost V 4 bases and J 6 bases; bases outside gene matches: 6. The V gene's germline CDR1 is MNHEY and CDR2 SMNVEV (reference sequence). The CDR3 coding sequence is TGTGCCAGCAGTTCCGAGGGGGCTCCCGAGCAGTACTTC. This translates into CASSSEGAPEQYF.

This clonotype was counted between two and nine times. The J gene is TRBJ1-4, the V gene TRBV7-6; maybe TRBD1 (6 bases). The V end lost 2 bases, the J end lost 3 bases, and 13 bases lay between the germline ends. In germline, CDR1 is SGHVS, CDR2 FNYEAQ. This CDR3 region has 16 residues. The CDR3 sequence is CASSLLGGRANEKLFF. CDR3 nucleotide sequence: TGTGCCAGCAGCTTACTAGGGGGGCGCGCTAATGAAAAACTGTTTTTT.

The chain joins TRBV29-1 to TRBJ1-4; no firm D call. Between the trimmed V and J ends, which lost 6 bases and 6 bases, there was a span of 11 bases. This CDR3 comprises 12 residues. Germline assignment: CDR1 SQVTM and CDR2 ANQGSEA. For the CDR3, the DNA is TGCAGCGTACGGACGTTTTATGAAAAACTGTTTTTT. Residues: CSVRTFYEKLFF.

CDR3 residues: CASSIDYPTAGEYNSPLHF. The CDR3 region has the DNA TGTGCCAGTAGTATAGATTACCCGACGGCAGGGGAATATAATTCACCCCTCCACTTT. The genes are TRBV19 and TRBJ1-6; TRBD1 might be the D (6 bases). Germline values: CDR1 LNHDA, CDR2 SQIVND (reference sequence). The CDR3 totals 19 residues. The V end lost 0 bases, the J end lost 4 bases, and 19 bases lay between the germline ends.

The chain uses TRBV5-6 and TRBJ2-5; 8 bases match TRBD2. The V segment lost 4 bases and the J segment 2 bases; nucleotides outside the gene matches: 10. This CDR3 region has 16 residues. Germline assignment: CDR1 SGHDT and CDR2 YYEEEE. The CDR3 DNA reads TGTGCCAGCAGCGCCGGATTCGGGGGGGGTCAAGAGACCCAGTACTTC. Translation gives CASSAGFGGGQETQYF. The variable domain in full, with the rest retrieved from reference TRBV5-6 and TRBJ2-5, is DAGVTQSPTHLIKTRGQQVTLRCSPKSGHDTVSWYQQALGQGPQFIFQYYEEEERQRGNFPDRFSGHQFPNYSSELNVNALLLGDSALYLCASSAGFGGGQETQYFGPGTRLLVL.

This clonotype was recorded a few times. The CDR3 here is CASSPDAGDTEAFF. The DNA for the CDR3 is TGTGCCAGTAGTCCAGATGCCGGAGATACTGAAGCTTTCTTT. The rearrangement uses TRBV19 and TRBJ1-1; no reliable D call. CDR1 is LNHDA and CDR2 is SQIVND in the germline V gene (reference sequence). With 5 bases removed from V and 5 bases from J, the gap between germline ends came to 15 bases. CDR3 length: 14 amino acids. The variable domain in full, with the rest retrieved from reference TRBV19 and TRBJ1-1, is DGGITQSPKYLFRKEGQNVTLSCEQNLNHDAMYWYRQDPGQGLRLIYYSQIVNDFQKGDIAEGYSVSREKKESFPLTVTSAQKNPTAFYLCASSPDAGDTEAFFGQGTRLTVV.

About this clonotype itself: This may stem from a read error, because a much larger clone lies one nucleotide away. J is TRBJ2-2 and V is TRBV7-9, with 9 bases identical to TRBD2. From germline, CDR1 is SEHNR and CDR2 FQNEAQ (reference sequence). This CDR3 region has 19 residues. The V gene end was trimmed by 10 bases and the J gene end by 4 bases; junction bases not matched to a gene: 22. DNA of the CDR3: TGTGCCAACACCAAAAAGGACCGAGAGACTAGCGGAATCACCGGGGAGCTGTTTTTT. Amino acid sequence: CANTKKDRETSGITGELFF.

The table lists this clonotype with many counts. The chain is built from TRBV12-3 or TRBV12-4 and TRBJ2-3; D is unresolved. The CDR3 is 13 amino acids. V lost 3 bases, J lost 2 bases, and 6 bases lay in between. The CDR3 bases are TGTGCCAGCAGTTTTCGATTCACAGATACGCAGTATTTT. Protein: CASSFRFTDTQYF.

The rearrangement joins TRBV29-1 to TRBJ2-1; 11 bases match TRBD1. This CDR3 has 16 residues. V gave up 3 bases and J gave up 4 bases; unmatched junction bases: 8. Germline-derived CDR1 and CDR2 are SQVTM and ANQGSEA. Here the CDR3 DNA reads TGCAGCGTTGAGGACCCGGGACAGGGGGATTACAATGAGCAGTTCTTC. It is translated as CSVEDPGQGDYNEQFF.

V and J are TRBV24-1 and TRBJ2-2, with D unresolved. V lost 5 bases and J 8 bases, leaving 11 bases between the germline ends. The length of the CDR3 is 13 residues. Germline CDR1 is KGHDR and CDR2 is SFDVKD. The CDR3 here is CATSAGLRGELFF. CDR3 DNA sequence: TGTGCCACCAGTGCGGGTCTGCGAGGGGAGCTGTTTTTT.

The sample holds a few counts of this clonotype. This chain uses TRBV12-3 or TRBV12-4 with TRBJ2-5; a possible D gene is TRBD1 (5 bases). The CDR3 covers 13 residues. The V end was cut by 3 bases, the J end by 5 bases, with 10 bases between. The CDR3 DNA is TGTGCCAGCAGTTTCAGGGTACCGGAGACCCAGTACTTC. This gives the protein CASSFRVPETQYF.

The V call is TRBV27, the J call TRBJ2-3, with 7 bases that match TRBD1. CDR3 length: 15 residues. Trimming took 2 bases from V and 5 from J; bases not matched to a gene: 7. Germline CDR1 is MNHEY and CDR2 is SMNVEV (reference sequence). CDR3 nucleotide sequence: TGTGCCAGCAGTTTAATAGGGGGCAGGGAAGATACGCAGTATTTT. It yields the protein CASSLIGGREDTQYF.

CDR3 amino acids: CASSSAGGPSGELFF. CDR3 sequence (DNA): TGTGCCAGCAGCTCAGCGGGGGGGCCGTCCGGGGAGCTGTTTTTT. The chain joins TRBV7-9 to TRBJ2-2, with TRBD2 identical over 10 bases. The CDR3 is 15 residues long. Trimming removed 4 bases from V and 6 bases from J; junction bases left unmatched: 5. The germline gives CDR1 SEHNR, CDR2 FQNEAQ (reference sequence). Full variable domain (missing parts from reference TRBV7-9 and TRBJ2-2): DTGVSQNPRHKITKRGQNVTFRCDPISEHNRLYWYRQTLGQGPEFLTYFQNEAQLEKSRLLSDRFSAERPKGSFSTLEIQRTEQGDSAMYLCASSSAGGPSGELFFGEGSRLTVL.

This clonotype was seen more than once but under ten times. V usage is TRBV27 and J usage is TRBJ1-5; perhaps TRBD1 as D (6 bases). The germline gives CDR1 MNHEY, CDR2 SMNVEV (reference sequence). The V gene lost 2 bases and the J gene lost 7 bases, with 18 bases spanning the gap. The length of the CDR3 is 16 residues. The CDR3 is CASSLRAGEGLQPQHF. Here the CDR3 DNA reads TGTGCCAGCAGTTTACGGGCAGGGGAAGGTTTGCAGCCCCAGCATTTT.

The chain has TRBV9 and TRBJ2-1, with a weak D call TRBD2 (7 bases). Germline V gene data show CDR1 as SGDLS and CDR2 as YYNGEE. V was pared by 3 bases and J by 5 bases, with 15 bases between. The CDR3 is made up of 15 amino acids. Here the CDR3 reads CASSGRGGGNNEQFF. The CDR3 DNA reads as TGTGCCAGCAGCGGGAGGGGGGGCGGGAACAATGAGCAGTTCTTC.

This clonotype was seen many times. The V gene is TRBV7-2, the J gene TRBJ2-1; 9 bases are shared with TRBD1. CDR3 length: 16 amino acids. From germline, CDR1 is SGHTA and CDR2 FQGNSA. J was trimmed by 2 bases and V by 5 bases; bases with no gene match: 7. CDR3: CASSPGTGSAYNEQFF. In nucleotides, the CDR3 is TGTGCCAGCAGCCCTGGGACAGGGTCCGCCTACAATGAGCAGTTCTTC.

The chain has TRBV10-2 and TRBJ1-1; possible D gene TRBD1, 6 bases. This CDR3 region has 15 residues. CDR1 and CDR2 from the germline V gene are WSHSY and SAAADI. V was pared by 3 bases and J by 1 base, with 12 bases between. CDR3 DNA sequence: TGCGCCAGCAGTGATGAACAGGGTAGGAACACTGAAGCTTTCTTT. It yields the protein CASSDEQGRNTEAFF.

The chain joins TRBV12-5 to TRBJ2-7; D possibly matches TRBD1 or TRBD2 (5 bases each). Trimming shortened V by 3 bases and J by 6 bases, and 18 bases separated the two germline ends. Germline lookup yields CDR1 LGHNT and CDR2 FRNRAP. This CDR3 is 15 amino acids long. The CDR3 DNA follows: TGTGCTAGTGGTTTTGGGACGGCCAGTCTGGGCGAGCAGTACTTC. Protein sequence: CASGFGTASLGEQYF.

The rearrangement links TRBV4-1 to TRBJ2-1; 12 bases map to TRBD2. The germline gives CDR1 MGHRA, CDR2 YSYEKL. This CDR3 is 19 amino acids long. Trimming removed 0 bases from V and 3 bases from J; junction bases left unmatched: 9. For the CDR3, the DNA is TGCGCCAGCAGCCAAGATCAACTAGCGGGGGGTGTCCTCTACAATGAGCAGTTCTTC. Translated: CASSQDQLAGGVLYNEQFF.